This T cell receptor (beta chain) was obtained from a study of beta chain features in type 1 diabetes. Study-wide results and limits: Researchers reported that naive, central memory and Treg TCRB repertoires appeared more similar in patients than in healthy donors.

A note on this clone: Its antigen is as yet unknown.

This CDR3 is 15 amino acids long. Germline loops: CDR1 SGDLS, CDR2 YYNGEE. Trimming cost V 3 bases and J 1 base, with 13 bases left between them. Purity of each sorted population was above 95%. The study reverse transcribed the entire isolated RNA, so it sequenced expressed TCRB transcripts. TCRdb's copy holds only in-frame clones and misses some; the assay was immunoSEQ multiplex PCR. The table includes approximately 300,000 clones, approximately 10% detected once. The clonotype was recovered from a woman aged 25 to 45 in good health. V and J are TRBV9 and TRBJ1-1; D possibly corresponds to TRBD1 (5 bases). Sequenced material: naive CD4+ T cells from blood. This chain's CDR3 is CASSATTVPNTEAFF. DNA for the CDR3: TGTGCCAGCAGCGCTACGACAGTGCCGAACACTGAAGCTTTCTTT.